Sequencing of this T cell receptor beta chain was carried out in a study of OX40 agonist ivuxolimab in advanced cancers. Study-wide background: Patients received the agonistic anti-OX40 (CD134) antibody ivuxolimab. Whole-study results and caveats: There was clonal expansion of CD4+ and CD8+ blood T cells by week 6 at 0.1 to 3.0 mg/kg. In the expanded peripheral T cells, antigen specificity was never determined.

Autoimmune disease history or systemic immunosuppression was exclusionary. CDR3 length: 12 amino acids. Germline V CDR1 and CDR2: SEHNR, FQNEAQ (reference sequence). V was shortened by 4 bases and J by 6 bases, with 8 bases between the two germline ends. Notes on this clone: As yet, its antigen is unknown.

Libraries were prepared by immunoSEQ multiplex PCR; TCRdb keeps only in-frame clonotypes and omits some of them. The table has almost 35,000 clones, 81% seen once; the top ten hold about 1.3%. Sequences were derived from CD4+ or CD8+ T cells sorted from blood, sampled in a trial of the OX40 agonist ivuxolimab. This TCR derives from an adult with an advanced solid tumor such as melanoma, head and neck, liver or kidney cancer. The chain links TRBV7-9 to TRBJ2-3; no clear D. The DNA for the CDR3 is TGTGCCAGCAGCTCCTCCATGGATACGCAGTATTTT. As protein: CASSSSMDTQYF. The variable domain in full, with the rest retrieved from reference TRBV7-9 and TRBJ2-3, is DTGVSQNPRHKITKRGQNVTFRCDPISEHNRLYWYRQTLGQGPEFLTYFQNEAQLEKSRLLSDRFSAERPKGSFSTLEIQRTEQGDSAMYLCASSSSMDTQYFGPGTRLTVL.